This T cell receptor beta chain was sequenced in a study of PD-1 blockade in mismatch repair-deficient tumors. Assay used: immunoSEQ multiplex PCR; TCRdb lists only in-frame clones, some missing. The top ten clones hold 2.5% to 4% of a sample with some 45,000 clones, around three quarters of them seen once. Germline V lookup: CDR1 SGHAT, CDR2 FQNNGV. The CDR3 covers 13 residues. V was trimmed by 8 bases and J by 7 bases, leaving 17 bases between them. The sequencing here drew on PBMCs, taken before pembrolizumab treatment. The rearrangement links TRBV11-2 to TRBJ2-5, with D maybe TRBD2 (6 bases). The receptor was derived from an adult with mismatch repair-deficient cancer. The CDR3 DNA sequence: TGTGCCAGCCCCATCGGTTTGGGAGGGACCCAGTACTTC. Its translation is CASPIGLGGTQYF.